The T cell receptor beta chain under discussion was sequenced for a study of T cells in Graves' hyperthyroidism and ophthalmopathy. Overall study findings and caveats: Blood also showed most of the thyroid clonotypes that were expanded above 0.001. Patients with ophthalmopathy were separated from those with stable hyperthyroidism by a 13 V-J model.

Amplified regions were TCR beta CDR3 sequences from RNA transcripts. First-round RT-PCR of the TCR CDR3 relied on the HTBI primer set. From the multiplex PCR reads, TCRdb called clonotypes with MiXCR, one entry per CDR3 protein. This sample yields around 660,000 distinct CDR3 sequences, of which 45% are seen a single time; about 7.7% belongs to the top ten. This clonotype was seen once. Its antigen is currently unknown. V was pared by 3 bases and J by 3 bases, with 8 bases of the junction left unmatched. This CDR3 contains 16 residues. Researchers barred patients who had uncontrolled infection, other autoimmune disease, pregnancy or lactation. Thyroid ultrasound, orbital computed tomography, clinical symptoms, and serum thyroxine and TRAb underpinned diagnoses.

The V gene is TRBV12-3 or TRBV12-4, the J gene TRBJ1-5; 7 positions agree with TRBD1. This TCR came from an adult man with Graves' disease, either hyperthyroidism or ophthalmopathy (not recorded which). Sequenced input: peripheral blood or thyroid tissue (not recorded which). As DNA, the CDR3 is TGTGCCAGCAGTTTGGGTCCTAAGGGGGCCAATCAGCCCCAGCATTTT. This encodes CASSLGPKGANQPQHF.